These T cell receptor beta chains were read from a single sample in a study of blood T cell repertoires in COVID-19. Assay: immunoSEQ multiplex PCR; the TCRdb copy retains only in-frame clones and omits some. The table includes a few hundred thousand clones, 75% to 95% detected once. The sequenced sample was peripheral blood. The receptor set was obtained from a woman aged 30 to 39 with COVID-19, enrolled during active disease. Each CDR3 is given with its conserved first and last residue. D genes are given only for firm matches. Size is stated for part of the rows, as once, few or many counts, or as a class when the clone is expanded.

size,V,D,J,length,CDR3,DNA
.,TRBV2,TRBD2,TRBJ2-1,16,CASRLPGTSGSNEQFF,TGTGCCAGCAGGTTACCCGGGACTAGCGGGAGTAATGAGCAGTTCTTC
.,TRBV19,.,TRBJ1-5,14,CASRDFYSNQPQHF,TGTGCCAGTCGGGACTTCTATAGCAATCAGCCCCAGCATTTT
once,TRBV6-5,.,TRBJ1-2,16,CASSYLNRAGPYGYTF,TGTGCCAGCAGTTACTTGAACCGAGCAGGCCCATATGGCTACACCTTC
.,TRBV5-1,.,TRBJ2-7,13,CASSFTRPHEQYF,TGCGCCAGCAGCTTCACTAGGCCCCATGAGCAGTACTTC
.,TRBV6-5,.,TRBJ1-5,14,CASSPNGQRQPQHF,TGTGCCAGCAGTCCGAATGGACAGCGGCAGCCCCAGCATTTT
.,TRBV12-3/TRBV12-4,.,TRBJ1-1,13,CASSWGEDTEAFF,TGTGCCAGCAGTTGGGGGGAGGACACTGAAGCTTTCTTT
.,TRBV12-3/TRBV12-4,.,TRBJ2-1,11,CASSFGNEQFF,TGTGCCAGCAGTTTCGGCAATGAGCAGTTCTTC
.,TRBV6-5,.,TRBJ2-1,14,CASSYRSREDEQFF,TGTGCCAGCAGTTACAGGTCGAGGGAGGATGAGCAGTTCTTC
once,TRBV6-1,TRBD2,TRBJ2-1,17,CASSGGVGRASYNEQFF,TGTGCCAGCAGTGGTGGTGTGGGGAGGGCCTCCTACAATGAGCAGTTCTTC
.,TRBV6-1,TRBD1,TRBJ2-7,15,CASSEAGTGGYEQYF,TGTGCCAGCAGTGAAGCCGGGACAGGGGGCTACGAGCAGTACTTC
.,TRBV19,TRBD1,TRBJ2-5,14,CASSVGQGQETQYF,TGTGCCAGTAGTGTCGGACAGGGCCAAGAGACCCAGTACTTC
.,TRBV4-2,.,TRBJ2-1,14,CASSQDWRGTEQFF,TGTGCCAGCAGCCAAGATTGGAGGGGCACTGAGCAGTTCTTC
.,TRBV3-1/TRBV3-2,.,TRBJ1-3,17,CASSQTGRGTSGNTIYF,TGTGCCAGCAGCCAGACCGGGAGGGGCACCTCTGGAAACACCATATATTTT
.,TRBV21-1,.,TRBJ1-2,16,CASSTTNRGPNYGYTF,TGTGCCAGCAGCACGACAAACAGGGGACCTAACTATGGCTACACCTTC
.,TRBV30,.,TRBJ1-4,12,CAWDRFGEKLFF,TGTGCCTGGGACAGGTTTGGGGAAAAACTGTTTTTT
.,TRBV19,.,TRBJ2-1,12,CASSIVGNEQFF,TGTGCCAGTAGTATAGTCGGTAATGAGCAGTTCTTC
few,TRBV4-1,.,TRBJ2-1,14,CAISQRVSYNEQFF,TGCGCCATTTCCCAGCGGGTCTCCTACAATGAGCAGTTCTTC
.,TRBV4-3,TRBD2,TRBJ2-3,16,CASSQEGTSGVRTQYF,TGCGCCAGCAGCCAAGAAGGGACTAGCGGGGTTAGGACGCAGTATTTT
.,TRBV24-1,.,TRBJ1-2,15,CATSAMTGGGYGYTF,TGTGCCACCAGTGCCATGACGGGGGGTGGCTATGGCTACACCTTC
.,TRBV9,.,TRBJ1-5,15,CASSVGLASNQPQHF,TGTGCCAGCAGCGTAGGCTTAGCTAGCAATCAGCCCCAGCATTTT
.,TRBV5-1,.,TRBJ1-1,15,CASSLEVSGNTEAFF,TGCGCCAGCAGCTTGGAGGTGTCGGGGAACACTGAAGCTTTCTTT
once,TRBV5-1,TRBD2,TRBJ2-1,15,CASSLGAGGGNEQFF,TGCGCCAGCAGCTTGGGGGCGGGAGGTGGGAATGAGCAGTTCTTC
.,TRBV25-1,.,TRBJ1-2,15,CASSDGLRPEGGYTF,TGTGCCAGCAGTGATGGACTCCGGCCCGAGGGTGGCTACACCTTC
.,TRBV7-9,TRBD2,TRBJ2-7,15,CASSLTSGTSYEQYF,TGTGCCAGCAGCTTAACTAGCGGCACCTCCTACGAGCAGTACTTC
.,TRBV2,.,TRBJ2-7,11,CASSEVLEQYF,TGTGCCAGCAGTGAAGTTCTCGAGCAGTACTTC
.,TRBV19,.,TRBJ2-7,19,CASSITTRGAQGFSGEQYF,TGTGCCAGTAGTATTACGACCCGTGGGGCACAGGGCTTCTCCGGCGAGCAGTACTTC
.,TRBV18,.,TRBJ2-7,14,CASRANSKPYEQYF,TGTGCCAGCCGCGCGAATTCCAAGCCCTACGAGCAGTACTTC
.,TRBV2,TRBD2,TRBJ2-1,16,CASSVPGASGNNEQFF,TGTGCCAGCAGCGTCCCTGGGGCTAGCGGAAACAATGAGCAGTTCTTC
.,TRBV4-1,.,TRBJ1-1,15,CASSPSGSRDTEAFF,TGCGCCAGCAGCCCTTCAGGGTCTCGGGACACTGAAGCTTTCTTT
once,TRBV30,.,TRBJ1-3,15,CAWTLDGRIGNTIYF,TGTGCCTGGACCTTAGACGGCAGGATTGGAAACACCATATATTTT
.,TRBV7-6,TRBD2,TRBJ2-7,15,CASSLVSSGSYEQYF,TGTGCCAGCAGCTTAGTGTCTAGCGGGAGCTACGAGCAGTACTTC
.,TRBV11-2,.,TRBJ2-1,14,CASSLIGRYNEQFF,TGTGCCAGCAGCTTAATAGGGAGATACAATGAGCAGTTCTTC
once,TRBV24-1,TRBD2,TRBJ2-5,15,CATSDSSGIQETQYF,TGTGCCACCAGTGATTCTAGCGGGATCCAAGAGACCCAGTACTTC
.,TRBV27,.,TRBJ1-4,14,CATKQEAHREKLFF,TGTGCCACGAAGCAAGAGGCCCATAGGGAAAAACTGTTTTTT
few,TRBV5-6,TRBD2,TRBJ2-1,18,CASSPRYRTSGPYNEQFF,TGTGCCAGCAGCCCGCGGTATCGGACTAGCGGACCCTACAATGAGCAGTTCTTC
.,TRBV6-5,.,TRBJ1-3,15,CASSYTGISGNTIYF,TGTGCCAGCAGTTACACGGGGATCTCTGGAAACACCATATATTTT
.,TRBV7-9,.,TRBJ1-6,16,CASSLTKGRGDSPLHF,TGTGCCAGCAGCTTAACGAAAGGCCGGGGGGATTCACCCCTCCACTTT
.,TRBV6-5,.,TRBJ1-5,13,CASSRGSNQPQHF,TGTGCCAGCAGCCGGGGTAGCAATCAGCCCCAGCATTTT
.,TRBV9,.,TRBJ2-1,15,CASSPMTGSYNEQFF,TGTGCCAGCAGCCCCATGACAGGTTCCTACAATGAGCAGTTCTTC
.,TRBV30,TRBD2,TRBJ2-7,15,CAWTPVSGRAREQYF,TGTGCCTGGACCCCCGTAAGCGGGAGGGCAAGGGAGCAGTACTTC
.,TRBV6-6,.,TRBJ1-5,13,CASRGGGNQPQHF,TGTGCCAGCAGAGGGGGAGGCAATCAGCCCCAGCATTTT
.,TRBV10-2,TRBD2,TRBJ2-1,17,CASSPGLAGGPGNEQFF,TGCGCCAGCAGTCCGGGACTAGCGGGAGGGCCTGGAAATGAGCAGTTCTTC
.,TRBV6-2/TRBV6-3,.,TRBJ2-7,11,CASSSGDEQYF,TGTGCCAGCAGTTCAGGGGACGAGCAGTACTTC
few,TRBV4-2,TRBD1,TRBJ1-2,15,CASSQDSPTGLWYTF,TGTGCCAGCAGCCAAGATTCCCCGACAGGGCTCTGGTACACCTTC
.,TRBV7-8,.,TRBJ1-1,13,CASSLTPNTEAFF,TGTGCCAGCAGTCTCACACCGAACACTGAAGCTTTCTTT
.,TRBV30,TRBD1,TRBJ1-5,13,CAWDRGENQPQHF,TGTGCCTGGGACAGGGGCGAGAATCAGCCCCAGCATTTT
.,TRBV19,TRBD1,TRBJ1-1,16,CASRTGTGGRYTEAFF,TGTGCCAGTAGAACGGGGACAGGGGGCAGGTACACTGAAGCTTTCTTT
.,TRBV6-5,.,TRBJ1-1,15,CASSYGGAGNTEAFF,TGTGCCAGCAGTTACGGGGGGGCAGGAAACACTGAAGCTTTCTTT
.,TRBV2,TRBD1,TRBJ1-2,16,CASSERGQGSIYGYTF,TGTGCCAGCAGTGAAAGGGGACAGGGGTCCATCTATGGCTACACCTTC
.,TRBV7-9,.,TRBJ1-3,19,CASSLGALRTPSSGNTIYF,TGTGCCAGCAGCTTAGGCGCCTTAAGGACACCGAGCTCTGGAAACACCATATATTTT
.,TRBV2,.,TRBJ1-5,13,CASSLQGYQPQHF,TGTGCCAGCAGTTTACAGGGATATCAGCCCCAGCATTTT
.,TRBV6-5,TRBD1,TRBJ1-5,15,CASSRTGGPYQPQHF,TGTGCCAGCAGCCGGACAGGGGGACCTTATCAGCCCCAGCATTTT
once,TRBV18,.,TRBJ1-1,17,CASSPAGKRGGRTEAFF,TGTGCCAGCTCACCCGCGGGGAAAAGGGGGGGCCGCACTGAAGCTTTCTTT
.,TRBV7-9,.,TRBJ1-6,14,CASSLSGYNSPLHF,TGTGCCAGCAGCTTATCGGGTTATAATTCACCCCTCCACTTT
.,TRBV10-3,.,TRBJ2-2,13,CAIAKANTGELFF,TGTGCCATAGCAAAAGCGAACACCGGGGAGCTGTTTTTT
.,TRBV7-9,TRBD1,TRBJ2-5,13,CASSRQGGETQYF,TGTGCCAGCAGCCGACAGGGCGGGGAGACCCAGTACTTC